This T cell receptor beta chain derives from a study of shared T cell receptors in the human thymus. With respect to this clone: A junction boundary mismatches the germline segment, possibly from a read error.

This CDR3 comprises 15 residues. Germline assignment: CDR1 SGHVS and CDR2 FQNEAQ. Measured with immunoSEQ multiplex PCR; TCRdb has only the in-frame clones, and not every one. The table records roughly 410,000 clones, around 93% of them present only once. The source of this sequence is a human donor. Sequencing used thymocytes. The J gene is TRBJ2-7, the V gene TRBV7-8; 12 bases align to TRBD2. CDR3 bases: TGTGCCAGCAGCTTCCCCGGACTAGCGGGAACCCCGTCGAACTTC. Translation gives CASSFPGLAGTPSNF.